This TCR beta chain is from a study of Ad26.COV2.S vaccination and SARS-CoV-2 variants. In the study overall: The authors gave Ad26.COV2.S intramuscularly, either once or twice 56 days apart.

Treatment meaning: some 20 received Ad26.COV2.S at low or high dose, single or two shots; about 5 received placebo; per-sample allocation not given. Repertoires come from day 63 after the first vaccine or placebo injection. Vaccination used an Ad26 vector expressing Wuhan-strain SARS-CoV-2 spike. Looked up from germline, CDR1 is SGHRS and CDR2 is YFSETQ. V lost 3 bases, J lost 1 base, and 8 bases lay in between. This CDR3 is 14 amino acids long. Profiling relied on immunoSEQ multiplex PCR, and the TCRdb table lists in-frame clones only, not all of them. The data show about 350,000 clones, with about nine tenths seen just once and 6.4% held by the top ten.

The chain couples TRBV5-1 to TRBJ1-3; tentatively, D is TRBD1 (6 bases). The sequences come from peripheral blood, collected in a trial of Ad26.COV2.S vaccine versus placebo. This receptor was identified in a person between 18 and 65 years old who received the Ad26.COV2.S COVID-19 vaccine or a placebo. The CDR3 DNA follows: TGCGCCAGCAGCTCCCAGGGGTCTGGAAACACCATATATTTT. Its protein is CASSSQGSGNTIYF. Together with reference TRBV5-1 and TRBJ1-3, the CDR3 gives the full variable domain: KAGVTQTPRYLIKTRGQQVTLSCSPISGHRSVSWYQQTPGQGLQFLFEYFSETQRNKGNFPGRFSGRQFSNSRSEMNVSTLELGDSALYLCASSSQGSGNTIYFGEGSWLTVV.